This TCR beta chain was recorded in a study of PD-L1 blockade in urothelial cancer. Looking at the study overall: Between 0 and 3 chemotherapy regimens preceded treatment for each patient. Peripheral blood specimens exhibited a median yield of approximately 150,000 T cells.

The diagnosis in patients was locally advanced or metastatic urothelial carcinoma. Sequencing used immunoSEQ multiplex PCR; TCRdb keeps in-frame clones, though not all of them. The sample has roughly 74,000 clones, 75% to 90% seen once; the top ten hold around 5.3%. Germline CDR1 reads SGDLS; CDR2 reads YYNGEE. This CDR3 contains 19 residues. With 4 bases removed from V and 7 bases from J, the gap between germline ends came to 29 bases. The rearrangement uses TRBV9 and TRBJ1-4, with D maybe TRBD1 (5 bases). The source was PBMCs, collected around atezolizumab (anti-PD-L1) treatment. The TCR sequence derives from a woman in her 70s with urothelial cancer. The CDR3 sequence: CASSPGRGAPWGRVEKLFF. The CDR3 DNA sequence: TGTGCCAGCAGCCCCGGTCGTGGGGCACCCTGGGGTAGGGTTGAAAAACTGTTTTTT.